The 9 T cell receptor beta chains reported below all come from one sample, sequenced in a study of blood T cell repertoires in COVID-19. Only in-frame clones appear in the TCRdb table, and some are missing; sequencing was by immunoSEQ multiplex PCR. The sample lists about 380,000 clones; 81% were seen once. Sequenced input: peripheral blood. The receptors were sampled from a human donor with acute or convalescent COVID-19. The donor label of this sample is uncertain.

This clone was observed a handful of times. The V and J genes are TRBV9 and TRBJ1-1; TRBD1 might be the D (6 bases). This CDR3 comprises 17 residues. V was cut by 2 bases and J by 5 bases, with 22 bases left in between. Germline CDR1 and CDR2: SGDLS and YYNGEE. CDR3 coding DNA: TGTGCCAGCAGCGTCGGAGACAGGTATGGGAGAAAAACTGAAGCTTTCTTT. This gives the protein CASSVGDRYGRKTEAFF.

The rearrangement uses TRBV7-6 and TRBJ1-6, with 10 bases aligning to TRBD1. There are 16 residues in the CDR3. The junction had 7 bases not matched to a gene; V was cut back by 5 bases and J by 6 bases. The germline CDR1 and CDR2 sequences are SGHVS and FNYEAQ. The CDR3 region is CASSPRQGASNSPLHF. CDR3 nucleotides: TGTGCCAGCAGCCCACGACAGGGGGCGAGTAATTCACCCCTCCACTTT.

The V and J genes are TRBV7-9 and TRBJ1-1, with TRBD1 matching over 8 bases. Germline CDR1 and CDR2: SEHNR and FQNEAQ (reference sequence). This CDR3 has 15 amino acids. Trimming took 5 bases from V and 4 from J; bases not matched to a gene: 9. Here the CDR3 DNA reads TGTGCCAGCAGCCGACTCGACACAGGGGGCACTGAAGCTTTCTTT. It codes for CASSRLDTGGTEAFF.

This chain uses TRBV3-1 (or the pseudogene TRBV3-2) with TRBJ1-1; 10 bases fit TRBD1. V gave up 3 bases and J gave up 3 bases; unmatched junction bases: 7. The CDR3 covers 16 residues. Germline lookup yields CDR1 LGHDT and CDR2 YNNKEL (reference sequence). CDR3 loop: CASSQGEGTGDTEAFF. CDR3 DNA sequence: TGTGCCAGCAGCCAGGGGGAGGGGACAGGGGACACTGAAGCTTTCTTT.

This clone was found a few times. The CDR3 DNA sequence: TGTGCCAGCAGACAATGGGGCACAGGACGTGTGGAGCTGTTTTTT. It encodes CASRQWGTGRVELFF. This chain links TRBV5-4 with TRBJ2-2, with D possibly TRBD1 on 5 matching bases. V lost 5 bases to trimming and J lost 10 bases, with 21 bases between them. The CDR3 runs to 15 residues. Per the germline V gene, CDR1 is SGHNT and CDR2 is YYREEE (reference sequence).

The rearrangement uses TRBV6-1 and TRBJ2-7, with 9 bases that match TRBD1. In germline, CDR1 is MNHNS, CDR2 SASEGT. V lost 0 bases and J lost 5; bases outside the gene matches: 5. The CDR3 has 15 residues. The CDR3 spells CASSEAGTGRHEQYF. CDR3 in DNA: TGTGCCAGCAGTGAAGCGGGGACAGGGCGACACGAGCAGTACTTC.

The chain combines TRBV30 with TRBJ1-2; D gene unclear. The CDR3 spans 15 residues. Germline V gene sequence: CDR1 GTSNPN, CDR2 SVGIG (reference sequence). V lost 0 bases, J lost 0 bases, and 11 bases lay in between. CDR3 coding DNA: TGTGCCTGGAGTGTCCCGTTAGCTACTAACTATGGCTACACCTTC. It encodes CAWSVPLATNYGYTF.

This sequence joins TRBV7-9 and TRBJ1-2; 9 bases align to TRBD1. CDR1 is SEHNR and CDR2 is FQNEAQ in the germline V gene (reference sequence). Trimming at V came to 5 bases and at J to 10 bases, leaving 11 bases not matched to a gene. This CDR3 region has 14 residues. Here the CDR3 reads CASSVGQGMGFYTF. The CDR3, as DNA: TGTGCCAGCAGCGTTGGACAGGGGATGGGGTTCTACACCTTC.

The gene calls are TRBV5-5 and TRBJ1-1; 9 bases match TRBD1. CDR3 length: 13 residues. From germline, CDR1 is SGHKS and CDR2 YYEKEE (reference sequence). The junction had 6 bases not matched to a gene; V was cut back by 9 bases and J by 3 bases. CDR3 in DNA: TGTGCCACCAGGACAGGGGAATACACTGAAGCTTTCTTT. As protein: CATRTGEYTEAFF.